A selection of T cell receptor beta chains follows, all from one sample in a study of beta chain features in type 1 diabetes. Measured with immunoSEQ multiplex PCR; TCRdb has only the in-frame clones, and not every one. The sample consists of about 320,000 clones, less than 15% of them appearing once. Specimen: central memory CD4+ T cells from blood. Receptors were obtained from a man under 40 in good health. Each CDR3 is given with its conserved first and last residue. A D gene is named only where the DNA matches it firmly. The listing skips clone size in some rows; elsewhere it reads once, few, many or a size class.

v_call	j_call	clone_size	d_call	cdr3_nt	cdr3_aa
TRBV5-4	TRBJ1-1	-	-	TGTGCCAGCAGCCAAGGAGGAGGGAAGGGGTACACTGAAGCTTTCTTT	CASSQGGGKGYTEAFF
TRBV10-2	TRBJ2-1	-	TRBD2	TGCGCCAGCAGGGCTAGCGGGAGGGCCTCAGTTCTATTTTTCGATGAGCAGCTCTTC	CASRASGRASVLFFDEQLF
TRBV4-3	TRBJ2-3	few	TRBD2	TGCGCCAGCAGCCCAGGACTAGACAACGGAGATACGCAGTATTTT	CASSPGLDNGDTQYF
TRBV6-6	TRBJ2-7	-	-	TGTGCCAGCATCACAGGCGTCTGGTTCTACGAGCAGTACTTC	CASITGVWFYEQYF
TRBV5-4	TRBJ2-1	-	TRBD2	TGTGCCAGCAGCTTGGCCCTGGCGGGAGCTAAGGACAATGAGCAGTTCTTC	CASSLALAGAKDNEQFF
TRBV18	TRBJ2-3	-	-	TGTGCCAGCTCACCAGGGTCCAGCACAGATACGCAGTATTTT	CASSPGSSTDTQYF
TRBV6-6	TRBJ2-3	few	-	TGTGCCAGCAGCTCCGGGTCCTCTTCTAGCACAGATACGCAGTATTTT	CASSSGSSSSTDTQYF
TRBV7-9	TRBJ1-5	many	-	TGTGCCAGCAGCTTAGAGGGGTATCAGCCCCAGCATTTT	CASSLEGYQPQHF
TRBV27	TRBJ1-6	few	TRBD1	TGTGCCAGCAGTTTCAGGAGACAGGGCGGCGGGGTTTATAATTCACCCCTCCACTTT	CASSFRRQGGGVYNSPLHF
TRBV4-2	TRBJ1-1	-	-	TGTGCCAGCAGCCAAGTTAAGCAGATGAACACTGAAGCTTTCTTT	CASSQVKQMNTEAFF
TRBV7-2	TRBJ2-5	-	TRBD1	TGTGCCAGCAGCTTCCTAACAGGGGGAGAGACCCAGTACTTC	CASSFLTGGETQYF
TRBV4-3	TRBJ1-1	-	-	TGCGCCAGCAGCCAAGTTGTGGGAAACACTGAAGCTTTCTTT	CASSQVVGNTEAFF
TRBV4-3	TRBJ1-2	few	TRBD1	TGCGCCAGCAGCCAAGTGACAGGGGGCGACTATGGCTACACCTTC	CASSQVTGGDYGYTF
TRBV12-5	TRBJ2-3	-	-	TGTGTCACCGGGGGGCGAAGCACAGATACGCAGTATTTT	CVTGGRSTDTQYF
TRBV21-1	TRBJ2-3	few	-	TGTGCCAGCAGCCCCTGGCGGGTGCTCACAGATACGCAGTATTTT	CASSPWRVLTDTQYF
TRBV30	TRBJ2-5	-	-	TGTGCCTGGAGTGTATCGGGGCAAGGCCAGTACTTC	CAWSVSGQGQYF
TRBV28	TRBJ2-3	-	TRBD2	TGTGCCAGCAGTTTCCAACCTGATAGCGGGAGGCAGCAGTATTTT	CASSFQPDSGRQQYF
TRBV6-5	TRBJ2-3	few	-	TGTGCCAGCAGAACGTGGACCACCTGGGACCATACGCAGTATTTT	CASRTWTTWDHTQYF
TRBV4-1	TRBJ1-1	-	TRBD1	TGCGCCAGCAGCCAAACAGGGGGCGCTCGGGGCACTGAAGCTTTCTTT	CASSQTGGARGTEAFF
TRBV30	TRBJ1-6	-	TRBD1	TGTGCCTGGACCCGACAGGGCAGCTCCTATAATTCACCCCTCCACTTT	CAWTRQGSSYNSPLHF
TRBV6-5	TRBJ1-1	few	TRBD1	TGTGCCAGCAGTCGAATTGTCCGGGACAGATTAGCTTTCTTT	CASSRIVRDRLAFF
TRBV6-5	TRBJ2-1	-	-	TGTGCCAGCACTCGAATAGTCAATGAGCAGTTCTTC	CASTRIVNEQFF
TRBV5-1	TRBJ2-3	-	-	TGCGCCAGCAGCCTCCGAACTAGTGACGATACGCAGTATTTT	CASSLRTSDDTQYF
TRBV19	TRBJ1-2	-	-	TGTGCCAGTAACCCAGGGGAATACGATGGCTACACCTTC	CASNPGEYDGYTF
TRBV6-1	TRBJ2-5	few	-	TGTGCCAGCAGTGAAGCGGGCTCTCTAGAGACCCAGTACTTC	CASSEAGSLETQYF
TRBV28	TRBJ2-5	many	TRBD2	TGTGCCAGCAGGAACGGACTAGCGGGTGGGCGGACCCAGTACTTC	CASRNGLAGGRTQYF
TRBV6-6	TRBJ1-1	-	TRBD1	TGTGCCAGCAGTTTTCCTCGACAGGGAACAAACACTGAAGCTTTCTTT	CASSFPRQGTNTEAFF
TRBV7-6	TRBJ2-1	-	TRBD2	TGTGCCAGCAGCTTAAGAAGTCTGGCGGGAGCTAATGAGCAGTTCTTC	CASSLRSLAGANEQFF
TRBV6-6	TRBJ2-4	few	-	TGTGCCAGCAGTTATCGGGGAGAGCTTCTGGTCATTCAGTACTTC	CASSYRGELLVIQYF
TRBV7-2	TRBJ1-5	-	-	TGTGCCAGCAGCTTGGGTGGGAGGCAGCCCCAGCATTTT	CASSLGGRQPQHF
TRBV7-2	TRBJ1-2	few	TRBD1	TGTGCCAGCAGCCCAGGGGGGACCTACACCTTC	CASSPGGTYTF
TRBV19	TRBJ1-5	few	-	TGTGCCAGTAGTAAGGACGTCAATCAGCCCCAGCATTTT	CASSKDVNQPQHF
TRBV11-2	TRBJ2-3	few	-	TGTGCCAGCAGCTTGACAGGCTTCAGCACAGATACGCAGTATTTT	CASSLTGFSTDTQYF
TRBV9	TRBJ1-5	-	-	TGTGCCAGCAGCGTAGACAATACTGGGCCCCAGCATTTT	CASSVDNTGPQHF
TRBV7-2	TRBJ2-1	-	TRBD2	TGTGCCAGCAGCTTCGGACTAGCAGCCTACAATGAGCAGTTCTTC	CASSFGLAAYNEQFF
TRBV28	TRBJ1-3	many	-	TGTGCCAGCGGCCGGACGGCTGGAAACACCATATATTTT	CASGRTAGNTIYF
TRBV5-1	TRBJ2-1	few	TRBD2	TGCGCCAGCACCAGAGCGGGAGGGTACAATGAGCAGTTCTTC	CASTRAGGYNEQFF
TRBV11-2	TRBJ2-2	-	-	TGTGCCAGCAGCCCGTCGACACCCACCGGGGAGCTGTTTTTT	CASSPSTPTGELFF
TRBV19	TRBJ2-2	-	-	TGTGCCAGTAGTCCCCGAGAGGGGTGGGCCGGGGAGCTGTTTTTT	CASSPREGWAGELFF
TRBV7-3	TRBJ2-5	few	-	TGTGCCAGCAGCTTTAGCATTGGGGAGACCCAGTACTTC	CASSFSIGETQYF
TRBV9	TRBJ2-2	-	TRBD1	TGTGCCAGCAGCGTACGACAGGGGGTCCCCGGGGAGCTGTTTTTT	CASSVRQGVPGELFF
TRBV10-3	TRBJ2-1	-	TRBD2	TGTGCCAGAGCGGGGGGGCCTTACAATGAGCAGTTCTTC	CARAGGPYNEQFF
TRBV5-1	TRBJ2-1	few	-	TGCGCCAGCAGCTCGCGCAAGGGGGGTTACAATGAGCAGTTCTTC	CASSSRKGGYNEQFF
TRBV2	TRBJ2-7	many	-	TGTGCCAGCAGTGTGGTCAGGGAAAACGAGCAGTACTTC	CASSVVRENEQYF
TRBV5-6	TRBJ2-5	many	-	TGTGCCAGCAGCTCTGGTCCGCTGGAAGAGACCCAGTACTTC	CASSSGPLEETQYF
TRBV5-1	TRBJ2-7	few	-	TGCGCCAGCAGCTTGGGAGGACAGATGTCCTACGAGCAGTACTTC	CASSLGGQMSYEQYF
TRBV5-1	TRBJ2-7	-	-	TGCGCCAGCAGCTTGGGAGACCGAATCTCCTACGAGCAGTACTTC	CASSLGDRISYEQYF
TRBV4-3	TRBJ2-2	-	-	TGCGCCAGCAGCCCGGACCCAGGGTCGTTTACGAACACCGGGGAGCTGTTTTTT	CASSPDPGSFTNTGELFF
TRBV6-5	TRBJ1-1	-	-	TGTGCCAGCTACCAAGCGGCGAACACTGAAGCTTTCTTT	CASYQAANTEAFF
TRBV6-5	TRBJ2-1	few	-	TGTGCCAGCACGGACAGATACAATGAGCAGTTCTTC	CASTDRYNEQFF
TRBV19	TRBJ2-3	-	-	TGTGCCAGTAGTATCCTTCGAGCGAGTTCAGATACGCAGTATTTT	CASSILRASSDTQYF
TRBV5-1	TRBJ2-1	few	-	TGCGCCAGCAGCTTACTCGCGGCCGCCGACAATGAGCAGTTCTTC	CASSLLAAADNEQFF
TRBV10-3	TRBJ2-5	-	-	TGTGCCATCAGTGAGTCGCGACTATTTGTGACCCAGTACTTC	CAISESRLFVTQYF
TRBV5-1	TRBJ1-4	few	-	TGCGCCAGCAGCTTTTCGACGGGGGGAACTAATGAAAAACTGTTTTTT	CASSFSTGGTNEKLFF
TRBV11-3	TRBJ2-2	-	-	TGTGCCAGCAGCTTAGATTCCTGGAACACCGGGGAGCTGTTTTTT	CASSLDSWNTGELFF
TRBV5-8	TRBJ2-7	few	TRBD1	TGTGCCAGCAGCTTGCGGGACAGGGAGCAGTACTTC	CASSLRDREQYF
TRBV11-2	TRBJ2-3	-	-	TGTGCCAGCAGCTTAGTGGGACTGCGGACAGATACGCAGTATTTT	CASSLVGLRTDTQYF
TRBV11-3	TRBJ2-1	-	-	TGTGCCAGCAGCTTACGGTCGAGAGGGGGTGGGTCCTACAATGAGCAGTTCTTC	CASSLRSRGGGSYNEQFF
TRBV2	TRBJ2-5	-	-	TGTGCCAGCAGTGAAGGTTCCCAAGAGACCCAGTACTTC	CASSEGSQETQYF
TRBV14	TRBJ1-1	-	TRBD1	TGTGCCAGCAGCCAGCTGAGGACAGGGCCCTTTGCCGGTAAAGCTTTCTTT	CASSQLRTGPFAGKAFF